This T cell receptor (beta chain) was observed in a study of Ad26.COV2.S vaccination and SARS-CoV-2 variants. The treatment is: some 20 received Ad26.COV2.S at low or high dose, single or two shots; roughly five received placebo; per-sample allocation not given. The study sampled participants on day 63 after the first vaccine or placebo injection. The CDR3 contains 15 residues. Germline assignment: CDR1 SGHAT and CDR2 FQNNGV. The J segment lost 3 bases and the V segment lost 4 bases, leaving 9 bases of the junction unmatched. Libraries were prepared by immunoSEQ multiplex PCR; TCRdb keeps only in-frame clonotypes and omits some of them. The repertoire holds 300,000 to 350,000 clones, with roughly 89% as singletons.

The TCR was taken from a person aged 18-60 years who received the Ad26.COV2.S COVID-19 vaccine or a placebo. The chain has TRBV11-2 and TRBJ2-7; TRBD1 agrees at 7 bases. Source: peripheral blood, taken in a trial of Ad26.COV2.S vaccine versus placebo. CDR3 in DNA: TGTGCCAGCAGCTCCCATTCGACAGGGAACTACGAGCAGTACTTC. Protein sequence: CASSSHSTGNYEQYF. Variable domain in full (rest from reference TRBV11-2 and TRBJ2-7): EAGVAQSPRYKIIEKRQSVAFWCNPISGHATLYWYQQILGQGPKLLIQFQNNGVVDDSQLPKDRFSAERLKGVDSTLKIQPAKLEDSAVYLCASSSHSTGNYEQYFGPGTRLTVT.